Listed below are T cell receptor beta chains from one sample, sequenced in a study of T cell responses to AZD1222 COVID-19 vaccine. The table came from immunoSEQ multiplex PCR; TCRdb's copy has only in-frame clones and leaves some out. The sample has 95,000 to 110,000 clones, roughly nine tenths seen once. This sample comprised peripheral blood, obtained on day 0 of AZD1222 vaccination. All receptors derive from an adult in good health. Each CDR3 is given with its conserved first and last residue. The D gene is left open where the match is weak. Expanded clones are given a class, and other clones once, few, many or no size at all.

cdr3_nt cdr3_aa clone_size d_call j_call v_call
TGTGCCAGCAGCTTCACAGGGTTCCAACAGTTCTTC CASSFTGFQQFF - - TRBJ2-1 TRBV6-2/TRBV6-3
TGTGCCAGCATCAACCTTGGGGGCAGCTTAGTCGTCCTCCACTTT CASINLGGSLVVLHF - - TRBJ1-6 TRBV6-6
TGTGCCAGCCAGGAGGGGGCTGGAAACACCATATATTTT CASQEGAGNTIYF - - TRBJ1-3 TRBV2
TGCGCCAGCAGCCAAGGGGGACTAGCGGGCGGTACCGGGGAGCTGTTTTTT CASSQGGLAGGTGELFF - TRBD2 TRBJ2-2 TRBV4-3
TGTGCCAGCTCCCTAGAGGGACTAGATTTCAAGCAGTACTTC CASSLEGLDFKQYF - TRBD2 TRBJ2-7 TRBV18
TGCGCCAGCAGCCAATCGACGGCTAAATACAATGAGCAGTTCTTC CASSQSTAKYNEQFF - - TRBJ2-1 TRBV4-3
TGTGCCAGCAGTTTATCGTGGACAGGGGGCTACGAGCAGTACTTC CASSLSWTGGYEQYF - TRBD1 TRBJ2-7 TRBV27
TGTGCCAGCAGCTTGAGTGGGCTCCTAACGAACACTGAAGCTTTCTTT CASSLSGLLTNTEAFF - - TRBJ1-1 TRBV5-6
TGTGCCACCACCTCGGGGCAGTATAGCAATCAGCCCCAGCATTTT CATTSGQYSNQPQHF - - TRBJ1-5 TRBV18
TGTGCCGACTGCCGGGAGACTGAAGCTTTCTTT CADCRETEAFF once - TRBJ1-1 TRBV30
TGTGCCAGCAGTTTAGTGTCCACTGAAGCTTTCTTT CASSLVSTEAFF - - TRBJ1-1 TRBV12-3/TRBV12-4
TGTGCCAGCAGCGGGACAGGCTCTGGAAACACCATATATTTT CASSGTGSGNTIYF - TRBD1 TRBJ1-3 TRBV9
TGTGCCAGCAGCTTGGCGTCCTACGAGCAGTACTTC CASSLASYEQYF - - TRBJ2-7 TRBV5-5
TGTGCCAGTAGTGCGTACATGCGGACCCTCCACTTT CASSAYMRTLHF once - TRBJ1-6 TRBV19
TGTGCCAGCAGTGGCGGGACCCCCGCGTACAATGAGCAGTTCTTC CASSGGTPAYNEQFF - - TRBJ2-1 TRBV6-2/TRBV6-3
TGTGCCAGCAGTCTCCCGACTAGCGGGAGAGCAAGCACCGGGGAGCTGTTTTTT CASSLPTSGRASTGELFF - TRBD2 TRBJ2-2 TRBV6-2/TRBV6-3
TGTGCCAGCAGCTTGCTAGGGACAGGGGAAAATCAGCCCCAGCATTTT CASSLLGTGENQPQHF few TRBD1 TRBJ1-5 TRBV11-2
TGTGCCAGCAGTGAAGAGCCGGGACAGGGGTTCAATCAGCCCCAGCATTTT CASSEEPGQGFNQPQHF once TRBD1 TRBJ1-5 TRBV6-1
TGCGCCAGCAGCTTGGAAGGGGGACGGGCAGATACGCAGTATTTT CASSLEGGRADTQYF - - TRBJ2-3 TRBV5-1
TGTGCCAGCAAGGGCTACGAGCAGTACTTC CASKGYEQYF - - TRBJ2-7 TRBV2
TGTGCCAGCTCCCTTCAGGGGGATAATCAGCCCCAGCATTTT CASSLQGDNQPQHF - TRBD1 TRBJ1-5 TRBV27
TGCGCCAGCAGCTCCCCCCCCGGGGCCCCGAACACTGAAGCTTTCTTT CASSSPPGAPNTEAFF - - TRBJ1-1 TRBV5-1
TGTGCCAGCAGCCGAGCTACCTACGAGCAGTACTTC CASSRATYEQYF - - TRBJ2-7 TRBV6-5
TGTGCCAGCAGCCCACGGCAGGGGAGGAATTCACCCCTCCACTTT CASSPRQGRNSPLHF - - TRBJ1-6 TRBV5-4
TGTGCCAGTAGTATACCGGGGACAGGGGACTCCTACGAGCAGTACTTC CASSIPGTGDSYEQYF - TRBD1 TRBJ2-7 TRBV19
TGTGCCAGCGAAAACCGGGGCCTGAACACTGAAGCTTTCTTT CASENRGLNTEAFF - - TRBJ1-1 TRBV6-5
TGTGCCAGGGGGTCAGCTGAAGCTTTCTTT CARGSAEAFF - - TRBJ1-1 TRBV21-1
TGTGCCAGCAGTGAGCCGGGACCCAACACTGAAGCTTTCTTT CASSEPGPNTEAFF - - TRBJ1-1 TRBV25-1
TGTGCCAGCAGTTTCACGGGACTAGCGACCGGGGAGCTGTTTTTT CASSFTGLATGELFF - TRBD2 TRBJ2-2 TRBV6-2/TRBV6-3
TGTGCCAGCAGCCAGGGGACGGCAACTAATGAAAAACTGTTTTTT CASSQGTATNEKLFF - - TRBJ1-4 TRBV5-8
TGTGCCAGCAGCTCTTTGTCAGGGACAGATACGCAGTATTTT CASSSLSGTDTQYF - - TRBJ2-3 TRBV5-4
TGCGCCAGCAGCCAAGACCTATCAGGGGGCGGCCAGCCCCAGCATTTT CASSQDLSGGGQPQHF - TRBD1 TRBJ1-5 TRBV4-3
TGTGCCAGCAGTGAAATGGACAGTAGCAATCAGCCCCAGCATTTT CASSEMDSSNQPQHF - - TRBJ1-5 TRBV2
TGTGCCAGCTCACCCGGGACAGGGGAGGAAAAACTGTTTTTT CASSPGTGEEKLFF - TRBD1 TRBJ1-4 TRBV18
TGTGCCAGCAGCTCAGATCCATACGGCTACACCTTC CASSSDPYGYTF - - TRBJ1-2 TRBV7-9